This T cell receptor beta chain was identified during a study of blood T cell repertoires in COVID-19 (dated by TCRdb to 2020 to 2022). At the level of the whole study: The collaborator samples originated in the United States, Italy and Spain and spanned the acute and convalescent phases of COVID-19. Where available, HLA class I and class II types were obtained from metadata supplied by the sample provider rather than from assay-based typing. The material from the prospective study consisted of cDNA or gDNA derived from T cells, B-cell-depleted T cells, or PBMCs. Subjects who had been exposed to COVID-19, were actively infected with it, or had recovered from it provided the deeply sampled blood TCRbeta repertoires that made up the dataset. The repertoires were made available in a free public database intended to serve as a resource for research on the immune response to SARS-CoV-2. The sample metadata nearly always contained a de-identified subject ID, COVID-19 status, age in years and sex. Samples were obtained from the ongoing ImmuneRACE study (first 160 participants) and from some 1,200 subjects provided by 6 global collaborators. Here is what the overall study found, with its caveats: The quantity of clinical and demographic metadata differed by source and by participant and was supplied without curation.

One collaborating source in Seattle enrolled patients during active infection and followed them longitudinally through the course of disease. Each collaborating institution followed its own protocols to collect whole blood in K2EDTA tubes. For TCRbeta analysis, collaborator samples were shipped as frozen whole blood, as isolated PBMCs, or as DNA extracted from either sample type. The germline V gene (reference sequence) supplies CDR1 LGHDT and CDR2 YNNKEL. Reading from cysteine to phenylalanine, the CDR3 counts 15 amino acids. CDR3 DNA is the only sequence kept; it has 45 bases, read in frame from the first base. The junction shows trimming of 0 bases on V and 4 bases on J, plus 13 bases between the germline ends. The immunoSEQ Assay, a bias-controlled multiplex PCR, was used to amplify TCRbeta CDR3 regions from genomic DNA. The study's own analysis went as follows. Within the assay, amplification of reference gene primers was used to estimate how many nucleated cells each sample contained. To quantify the absolute abundance of each unique TCRbeta CDR3 rearrangement, sequence reads were collapsed and filtered. Productive Simpson clonality was computed per sample as the square root of Simpson's diversity index over productive rearrangements. Here the immuneACCESS table is served through TCRdb, limited to in-frame sequences with V and J called. Missing clones are a known gap in these copies; in checked studies unresolved V genes cover under half, and the rest lacks a known reason. The DNA gave D and trimming, while V, J and clone size come from that table. Across this sample there are some 400,000 clones, with 70% to 90% seen only once. Roughly 2.1% of the sample rests with the top ten.

Regarding this clone: Its specific antigen is unknown. No base qualities exist here, and no much larger clone lies one base off it.

The rearrangement joined TRBV3-1 (or the pseudogene TRBV3-2) to TRBJ2-7; too little of a D gene remains to name it. This receptor was identified in a woman aged 55-70 years with COVID-19, enrolled during active disease. Sequencing was performed on peripheral blood. The CDR3 region has the sequence CASSQERRLNYEQYF. In nucleotides, the sequence is TGTGCCAGCAGCCAAGAGCGGAGATTAAATTACGAGCAGTACTTC.